This TCR beta chain was retrieved from a study of blood T cell repertoires in COVID-19 (dated by TCRdb to 2020 to 2022). Notes on the research overall: The collaborator samples originated in the United States, Italy and Spain and spanned the acute and convalescent phases of COVID-19. The prospective study material was composed of cDNA or gDNA derived from T cells, B-cell-depleted T cells, or PBMCs. The dataset comprised deeply sampled blood TCRbeta repertoires from subjects exposed to, actively infected with, or recovered from COVID-19. The repertoires were released in a freely available public database meant as a resource for research on the immune response to SARS-CoV-2. Samples were obtained from the ongoing ImmuneRACE study (first 160 participants) and from 1,254 subjects provided by 6 global collaborators. Nearly every sample came with metadata listing a de-identified subject ID, COVID-19 status, age in years and sex. Where available, HLA class I and class II types were obtained from metadata supplied by the sample provider rather than from assay-based typing. Results the study describes overall, beyond this receptor: Clinical and demographic metadata were provided uncurated, with the amount varying by source and participant.

TCRbeta CDR3 regions were amplified from genomic DNA by means of the immunoSEQ Assay, a bias-controlled multiplex PCR. The published analysis was carried out like this. Within the assay, amplification of reference gene primers was used to estimate how many nucleated cells each sample contained. To quantify the absolute abundance of each unique TCRbeta CDR3 rearrangement, sequence reads were collapsed and filtered. Productive Simpson clonality was computed per sample as the square root of Simpson's diversity index over productive rearrangements. Imported from immuneACCESS, the table was reduced by TCRdb to in-frame sequences with V and J called. These copies leave out some clones; in studies compared against another copy, an unresolved V gene accounts for under half, and the cause of the remainder is not known. V, J and clone size are those of that table, while D and trimming were read from the DNA. This sample gives 150,000 or so clones in total; around 87% of them show up just once. Jointly, the top ten make up 13% of the sample.

V lost 0 bases and J lost 0 bases; the stretch between them is 9 bases long. From a lookup of the germline V gene (reference sequence), CDR1 and CDR2 are GTSNPN and SVGIG. Spanning cysteine to phenylalanine, the CDR3 consists of 15 amino acids. The entry retains the CDR3 DNA only, 45 bases that are in frame from base 1. A word on this clone: The antigen it binds to is not known. Per-base quality was not reported, and no clone a single base away is much larger than it.

One collaborating source in Seattle enrolled patients while the patients were actively infected and followed the patients over time throughout the course of disease. Each collaborating institution followed its own protocols to collect whole blood in K2EDTA tubes. For TCRbeta analysis, collaborators shipped samples in one of three forms: frozen whole blood, isolated PBMCs, or DNA extracted from either of those sample types. The sequence is built from TRBV30 and TRBJ1-3; perhaps TRBD1 is the D gene, with 5 bases matching. The TCR sequence derives from a man younger than 35 with COVID-19, enrolled during active disease. The sequencing sample was made of peripheral blood. Here the CDR3 is given as CAWSVRQSSGNTIYF. The DNA sequence is as follows: TGTGCCTGGAGTGTAAGACAGAGCTCTGGAAACACCATATATTTT.